This is a list of T cell receptor beta chains from one sample in a study of technical replicates of blood from several donors. Only in-frame clones appear in the TCRdb table, and some are missing; sequencing was by immunoSEQ multiplex PCR. The data contain roughly 82,000 clones, 96% of them singletons. Sequencing was performed on T cells isolated from PBMCs. Every receptor here comes from a human donor in good health. Both conserved end residues are part of each CDR3. A D gene is named only where the DNA matches it firmly. Only part of the rows carry a size: once, few, many, or a class if the clone is expanded.

j_gene	v_gene	abundance	d_gene	CDR3aa	CDR3nt
TRBJ1-2	TRBV18	-	-	CASSPGGQAGGYTF	TGTGCCAGCTCACCCGGCGGCCAGGCGGGAGGCTACACCTTC
TRBJ2-1	TRBV6-6	-	TRBD2	CASRGTSGSYNEQFF	TGTGCCAGCAGGGGAACTAGCGGGTCCTACAATGAGCAGTTCTTC
TRBJ2-5	TRBV6-1	-	TRBD2	CASSDVLAGRETQYF	TGTGCCAGCAGTGACGTACTAGCGGGACGGGAGACCCAGTACTTC
TRBJ1-3	TRBV5-1	-	-	CASSLAGGVLSGNTIYF	TGCGCCAGCAGCTTGGCCGGGGGAGTCCTCTCTGGAAACACCATATATTTT
TRBJ1-4	TRBV5-1	-	-	CASSLSRGRGLDEKLFF	TGCGCCAGCAGCTTGTCCAGGGGTAGAGGATTAGATGAAAAACTGTTTTTT
TRBJ2-1	TRBV19	-	TRBD2	CASSQASGNYNEQFF	TGTGCCAGTAGTCAAGCTAGCGGGAACTACAATGAGCAGTTCTTC
TRBJ1-1	TRBV9	-	TRBD1	CASSPTGGSEAFF	TGTGCCAGCAGCCCGACAGGGGGGTCTGAAGCTTTCTTT
TRBJ2-7	TRBV29-1	-	-	CSVLILGEQYF	TGCAGCGTTTTGATCCTAGGCGAGCAGTACTTC
TRBJ2-1	TRBV20-1	-	-	CSGLEYNEQFF	TGCAGTGGCCTAGAGTACAATGAGCAGTTCTTC
TRBJ1-1	TRBV5-4	-	TRBD1	CASSLVQGDPAEAFF	TGTGCCAGCAGCTTGGTTCAGGGGGATCCAGCTGAAGCTTTCTTT
TRBJ1-3	TRBV9	-	-	CASSVEKGPGNTIYF	TGTGCCAGCAGCGTAGAAAAGGGGCCAGGAAACACCATATATTTT
TRBJ2-2	TRBV2	-	TRBD2	CASSESRMGSGRHEYTGELFF	TGTGCCAGCAGTGAATCCCGGATGGGTAGCGGGAGGCACGAATACACCGGGGAGCTGTTTTTT
TRBJ1-3	TRBV29-1	-	-	CSGGRADTIYF	TGCAGCGGGGGGAGGGCGGACACCATATATTTT
TRBJ2-7	TRBV29-1	-	-	CSVREIPYEQYF	TGCAGCGTGAGGGAAATTCCCTACGAGCAGTACTTC
TRBJ2-5	TRBV20-1	-	-	CSAHRGGTQYF	TGCAGTGCTCACAGGGGGGGGACCCAGTACTTC
TRBJ1-1	TRBV18	-	-	CASSPRGQTEAFF	TGTGCCAGCTCACCGAGAGGACAGACTGAAGCTTTCTTT
TRBJ2-7	TRBV7-9	-	TRBD1	CASSPPGTAFYEQYF	TGTGCCAGCAGCCCGCCCGGGACAGCCTTTTACGAGCAGTACTTC
TRBJ2-1	TRBV13	-	-	CASSLPGGLYNEQFF	TGTGCCAGCAGCCTCCCGGGCGGGCTTTACAATGAGCAGTTCTTC
TRBJ2-1	TRBV7-3	few	TRBD2	CASSLGLAGSEQFF	TGTGCCAGCAGCTTGGGACTAGCGGGAAGTGAGCAGTTCTTC
TRBJ2-3	TRBV9	-	-	CASSVDSADTQYF	TGTGCCAGCAGCGTAGACAGTGCAGATACGCAGTATTTT
TRBJ2-1	TRBV4-1	-	TRBD1	CASSRRQGNNYNEQFF	TGCGCCAGCAGCCGAAGACAGGGAAACAATTACAATGAGCAGTTCTTC
TRBJ2-7	TRBV9	-	TRBD2	CASSGGLAPNYEQYF	TGTGCCAGCAGCGGGGGACTAGCGCCAAACTACGAGCAGTACTTC
TRBJ2-1	TRBV2	-	-	CASTGQLNSYNEQFF	TGTGCCAGCACCGGACAGCTTAACTCCTACAATGAGCAGTTCTTC
TRBJ2-2	TRBV13	-	-	CASRPTTSTGELFF	TGTGCCAGCAGACCAACTACTAGCACCGGGGAGCTGTTTTTT
TRBJ2-6	TRBV6-1	-	-	CARRGSGANVLTF	TGTGCCAGACGGGGGTCTGGGGCCAACGTCCTGACTTTC
TRBJ2-7	TRBV7-2	-	-	CASSWGLVYEQYF	TGTGCCAGCAGCTGGGGACTGGTCTACGAGCAGTACTTC
TRBJ1-4	TRBV2	once	TRBD1	CASSGDRDKEKLFF	TGTGCCAGCAGTGGGGACAGGGACAAGGAAAAACTGTTTTTT
TRBJ2-4	TRBV4-2	once	-	CASSQEGWGSVKGAKNIQYF	TGTGCCAGCAGCCAAGAGGGTTGGGGATCCGTAAAGGGGGCCAAAAACATTCAGTACTTC
TRBJ2-3	TRBV28	-	TRBD2	CASSRTSGYTDTQYF	TGTGCCAGCAGTCGGACTAGCGGGTACACAGATACGCAGTATTTT
TRBJ2-7	TRBV7-2	-	-	CASSLDGRLYEQYF	TGTGCCAGCAGCTTAGATGGCAGGCTATACGAGCAGTACTTC
TRBJ2-1	TRBV11-3	-	-	CASRGAYNEQFF	TGTGCCAGCAGGGGAGCTTACAATGAGCAGTTCTTC
TRBJ2-7	TRBV10-3	-	TRBD2	CAISEFLAGAYEQYF	TGTGCCATCAGTGAATTTCTAGCGGGAGCGTACGAGCAGTACTTC
TRBJ1-2	TRBV2	-	-	CASSQQGSQGYTF	TGTGCCAGCAGTCAACAGGGATCCCAGGGCTACACCTTC
TRBJ1-1	TRBV19	-	-	CASSITVGNTEAFF	TGTGCCAGTAGTATAACAGTCGGGAACACTGAAGCTTTCTTT
TRBJ2-7	TRBV4-3	-	-	CASSQDRIGGYEQYF	TGCGCCAGCAGCCAAGATCGAATCGGCGGCTACGAGCAGTACTTC
TRBJ2-7	TRBV6-5	-	-	CATTTSLSSYEQYF	TGTGCCACCACTACATCCTTGAGCTCCTACGAGCAGTACTTC
TRBJ2-5	TRBV11-1	once	TRBD2	CASSLEALAGQETQYF	TGTGCCAGCAGCTTAGAGGCCCTAGCGGGGCAAGAGACCCAGTACTTC
TRBJ2-1	TRBV29-1	-	-	CSVRMADEQFF	TGCAGCGTCCGAATGGCCGATGAGCAGTTCTTC
TRBJ2-7	TRBV13	-	TRBD2	CASSGAGGLPSYEQYF	TGTGCCAGCAGCGGCGCGGGAGGGCTACCCTCCTACGAGCAGTACTTC
TRBJ1-5	TRBV19	-	TRBD1	CASSITGGRQPQHF	TGTGCCAGTAGTATCACAGGGGGTCGGCAGCCCCAGCATTTT
TRBJ2-1	TRBV7-2	-	TRBD2	CASSSPRTSVYNEQFF	TGTGCCAGCAGCTCCCCCCGGACTAGCGTTTACAATGAGCAGTTCTTC
TRBJ1-1	TRBV28	few	TRBD1	CASSSPGQVWVGNTEAFF	TGTGCCAGCAGTTCACCGGGACAGGTATGGGTGGGGAACACTGAAGCTTTCTTT
TRBJ1-3	TRBV19	-	TRBD1	CASREQGGNTIYF	TGTGCCAGTAGGGAACAGGGGGGAAACACCATATATTTT
TRBJ2-1	TRBV19	once	-	CASSLREEQFF	TGTGCCAGTAGCCTCAGGGAAGAGCAGTTCTTC
TRBJ2-3	TRBV4-1	-	TRBD2	CASSQGRPRGGRADTQYF	TGCGCCAGCAGCCAAGGCCGGCCGCGGGGCGGGAGGGCAGATACGCAGTATTTT
TRBJ2-7	TRBV29-1	-	TRBD2	CSVLGGRTTYEQYF	TGCAGCGTACTGGGAGGGCGTACAACCTACGAGCAGTACTTC
TRBJ2-2	TRBV13	-	TRBD2	CASSEGLAGETGELFF	TGTGCCAGCAGCGAGGGACTAGCGGGAGAAACCGGGGAGCTGTTTTTT
TRBJ2-7	TRBV30	-	-	CAWSPATGIRYEQYF	TGTGCCTGGAGTCCTGCGACAGGTATTAGGTACGAGCAGTACTTC
TRBJ2-2	TRBV7-9	once	-	CASSPPVSPGELFF	TGTGCCAGCAGCCCACCTGTTAGTCCGGGGGAGCTGTTTTTT
TRBJ2-3	TRBV5-4	-	TRBD2	CASSLATSYTDTQYF	TGTGCCAGCAGCTTGGCGACTAGCTACACAGATACGCAGTATTTT
TRBJ1-5	TRBV27	-	-	CASSLRGYSNQPQHF	TGTGCCAGCAGTTTAAGGGGTTATAGCAATCAGCCCCAGCATTTT